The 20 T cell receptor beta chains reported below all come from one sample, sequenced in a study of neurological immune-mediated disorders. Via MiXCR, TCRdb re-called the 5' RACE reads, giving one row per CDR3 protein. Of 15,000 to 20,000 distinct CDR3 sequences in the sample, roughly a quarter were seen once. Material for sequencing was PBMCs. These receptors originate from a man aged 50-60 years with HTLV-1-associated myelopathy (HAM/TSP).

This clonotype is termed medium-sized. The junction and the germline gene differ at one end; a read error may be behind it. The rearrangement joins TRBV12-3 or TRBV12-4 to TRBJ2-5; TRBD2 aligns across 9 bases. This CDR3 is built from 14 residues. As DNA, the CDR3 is TGTGCCAGCAGATTAGCGGGGGTCCAAGAGACCCAGTACTTC. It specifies CASRLAGVQETQYF.

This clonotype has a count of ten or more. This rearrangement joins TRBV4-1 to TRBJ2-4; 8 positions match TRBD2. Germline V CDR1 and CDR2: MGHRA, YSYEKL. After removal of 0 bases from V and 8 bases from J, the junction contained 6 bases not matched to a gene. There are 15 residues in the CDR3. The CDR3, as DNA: TGCGCCAGCAGCCAAGATCACGGGGGGGCTGACATTCAGTACTTC. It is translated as CASSQDHGGADIQYF.

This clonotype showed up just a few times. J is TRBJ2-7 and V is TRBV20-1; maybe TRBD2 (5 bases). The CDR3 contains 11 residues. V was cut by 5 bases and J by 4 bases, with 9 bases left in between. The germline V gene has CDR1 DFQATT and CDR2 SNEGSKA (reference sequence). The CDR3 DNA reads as TGCAGTGCTGGAGGAGGTTACGAGCAGTACTTC. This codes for CSAGGGYEQYF.

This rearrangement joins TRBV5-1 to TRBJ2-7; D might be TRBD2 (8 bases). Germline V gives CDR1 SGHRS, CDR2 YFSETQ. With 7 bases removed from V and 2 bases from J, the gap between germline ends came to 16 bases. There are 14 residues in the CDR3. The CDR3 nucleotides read TGCGCCAGCGGACCGGGGGGGACAGCCTACGAGCAGTACTTC. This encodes CASGPGGTAYEQYF.

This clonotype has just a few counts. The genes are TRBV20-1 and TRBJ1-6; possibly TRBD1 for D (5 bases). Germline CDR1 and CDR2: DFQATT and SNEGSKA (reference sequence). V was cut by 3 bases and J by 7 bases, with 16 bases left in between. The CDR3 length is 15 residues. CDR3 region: CSAREMTGANSPLHF. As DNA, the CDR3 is TGCAGTGCTAGGGAAATGACTGGGGCGAATTCACCCCTCCACTTT.

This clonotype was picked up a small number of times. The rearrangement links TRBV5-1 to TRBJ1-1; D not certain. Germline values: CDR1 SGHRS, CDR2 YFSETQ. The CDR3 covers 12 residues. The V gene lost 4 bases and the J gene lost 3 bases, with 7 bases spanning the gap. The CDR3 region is CASSPRDTEAFF. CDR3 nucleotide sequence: TGCGCCAGCAGCCCCCGGGACACTGAAGCTTTCTTT.

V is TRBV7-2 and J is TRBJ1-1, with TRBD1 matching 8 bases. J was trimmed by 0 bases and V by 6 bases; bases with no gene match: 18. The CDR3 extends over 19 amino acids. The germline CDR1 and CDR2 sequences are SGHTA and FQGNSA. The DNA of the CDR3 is TGTGCCAGCAGGCTACGATGGGGACAGGCGATACCTTTGAACACTGAAGCTTTCTTT. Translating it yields CASRLRWGQAIPLNTEAFF.

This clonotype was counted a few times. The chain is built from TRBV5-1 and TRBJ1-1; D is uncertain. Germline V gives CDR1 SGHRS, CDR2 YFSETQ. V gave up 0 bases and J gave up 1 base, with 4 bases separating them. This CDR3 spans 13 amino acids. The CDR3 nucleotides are TGCGCCAGCAGCTTGGACAGGAACACTGAAGCTTTCTTT. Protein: CASSLDRNTEAFF.

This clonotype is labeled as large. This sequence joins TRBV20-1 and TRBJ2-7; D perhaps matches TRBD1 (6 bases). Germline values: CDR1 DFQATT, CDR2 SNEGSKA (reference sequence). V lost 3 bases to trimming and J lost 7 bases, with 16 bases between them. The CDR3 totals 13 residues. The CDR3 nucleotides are TGCAGTGCTAGCCCGTTGGGGGCAGAAGAGCAGTACTTC. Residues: CSASPLGAEEQYF.

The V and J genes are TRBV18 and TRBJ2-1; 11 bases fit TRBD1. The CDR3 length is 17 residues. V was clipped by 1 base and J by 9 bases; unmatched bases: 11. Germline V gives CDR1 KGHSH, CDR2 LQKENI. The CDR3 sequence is CASSPRITDRGLSEQFF. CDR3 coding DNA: TGTGCCAGCTCACCACGGATCACGGACAGGGGGCTTAGTGAGCAGTTCTTC. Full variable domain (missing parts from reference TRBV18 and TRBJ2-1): NAGVMQNPRHLVRRRGQEARLRCSPMKGHSHVYWYRQLPEEGLKFMVYLQKENIIDESGMPKERFSAEFPKEGPSILRIQQVVRGDSAAYFCASSPRITDRGLSEQFFGPGTRLTVL.

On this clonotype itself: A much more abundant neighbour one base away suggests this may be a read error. The CDR3 DNA reads TGCAGCGTTGAAGATGGTTTTCAGGGCACAGATACGCAGTATTTT. Residues: CSVEDGFQGTDTQYF. The V and J genes are TRBV29-1 and TRBJ2-3, with D uncertain. The germline V and J ends were trimmed by 0 bases and 1 base, with 11 bases remaining between them. CDR3 length: 15 amino acids. From germline, CDR1 is SQVTM and CDR2 ANQGSEA.

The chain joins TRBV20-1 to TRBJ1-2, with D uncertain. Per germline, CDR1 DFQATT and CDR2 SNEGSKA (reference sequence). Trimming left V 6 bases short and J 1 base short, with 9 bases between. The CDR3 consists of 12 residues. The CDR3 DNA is TGCAGTGCGGTAGGGAGTAACTATGGCTACACCTTC. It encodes CSAVGSNYGYTF.

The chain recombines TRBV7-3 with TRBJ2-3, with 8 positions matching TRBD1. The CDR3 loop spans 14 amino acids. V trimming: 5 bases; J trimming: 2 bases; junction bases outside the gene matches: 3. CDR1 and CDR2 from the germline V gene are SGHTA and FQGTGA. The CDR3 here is CASSPGQATDTQYF. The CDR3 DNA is TGTGCCAGCAGCCCGGGACAGGCCACAGATACGCAGTATTTT.

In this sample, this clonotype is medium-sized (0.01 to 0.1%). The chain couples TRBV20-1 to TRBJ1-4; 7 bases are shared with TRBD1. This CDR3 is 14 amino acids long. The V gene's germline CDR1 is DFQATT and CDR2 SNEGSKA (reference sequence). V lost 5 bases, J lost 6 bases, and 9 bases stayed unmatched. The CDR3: CSALDREGYEKLFF. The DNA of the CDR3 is TGCAGTGCTCTCGACAGGGAAGGGTATGAAAAACTGTTTTTT.

The CDR3: CASSLRDRNTGELFF. The DNA of the CDR3 is TGCGCCAGCAGCCTCAGGGATCGGAACACCGGGGAGCTGTTTTTT. This chain connects TRBV5-1 to TRBJ2-2; possible D gene TRBD1, 5 bases. The CDR3 is 15 amino acids. Germline CDR1 SGHRS, CDR2 YFSETQ. V was clipped by 4 bases and J by 1 base, with 11 bases between them.

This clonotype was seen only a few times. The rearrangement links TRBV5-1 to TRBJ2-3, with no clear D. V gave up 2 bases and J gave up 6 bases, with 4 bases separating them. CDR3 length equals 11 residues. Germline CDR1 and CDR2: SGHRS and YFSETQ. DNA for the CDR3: TGCGCCAGCAGCTTTACCGATACGCAGTATTTT. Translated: CASSFTDTQYF.

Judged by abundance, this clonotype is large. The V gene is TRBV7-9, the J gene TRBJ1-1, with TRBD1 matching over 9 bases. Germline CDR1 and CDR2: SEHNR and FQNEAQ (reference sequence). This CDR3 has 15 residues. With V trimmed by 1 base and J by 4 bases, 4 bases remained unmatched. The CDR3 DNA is TGTGCCAGCAGCTTAGGTGGGACAGGGTTCACTGAAGCTTTCTTT. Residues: CASSLGGTGFTEAFF.

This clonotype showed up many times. CDR3 DNA sequence: TGCAGCGCCAGGGAGGGGGCTACAGATACGCAGTATTTT. Its protein product is CSAREGATDTQYF. The chain is built from TRBV20-1 and TRBJ2-3; D might be TRBD1 or TRBD2, each matching 7 bases. Looked up from germline, CDR1 is DFQATT and CDR2 is SNEGSKA (reference sequence). The CDR3 totals 13 residues.

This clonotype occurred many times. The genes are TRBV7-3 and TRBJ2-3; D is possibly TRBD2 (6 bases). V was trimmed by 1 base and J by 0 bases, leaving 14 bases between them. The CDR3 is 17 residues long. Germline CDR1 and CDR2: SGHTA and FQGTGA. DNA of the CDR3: TGTGCCAGCAGCTTAATAGGAGGCGGAGGGAGCACAGATACGCAGTATTTT. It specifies CASSLIGGGGSTDTQYF.

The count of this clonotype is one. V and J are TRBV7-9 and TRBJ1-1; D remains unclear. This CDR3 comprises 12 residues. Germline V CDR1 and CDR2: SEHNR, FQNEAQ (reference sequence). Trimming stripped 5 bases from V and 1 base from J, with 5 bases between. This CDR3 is CASSRPNTEAFF. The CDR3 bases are TGTGCCAGCAGCCGCCCGAACACTGAAGCTTTCTTT.